These T cell receptor beta chains were read from a single sample in a study of Ad26.COV2.S vaccination and SARS-CoV-2 variants. This table comes from immunoSEQ multiplex PCR, and its TCRdb copy is limited to in-frame clones, with some not included. The sample holds about 410,000 clones; 92% are singletons and the top ten take roughly 1.7%. Sequencing used peripheral blood, obtained in a trial of Ad26.COV2.S vaccine versus placebo. Receptor source: a person between 18 and 59 years old who received the Ad26.COV2.S COVID-19 vaccine or a placebo. Both conserved end residues are part of each CDR3. Each record gives: J gene, clone size, V gene, D gene, CDR3 protein. A D gene is named only where the DNA matches it firmly. Where a row states a size, it is once, few, many or the class of an expanded clone; other rows omit it.

>TRBJ2-7|NA|TRBV4-3|TRBD1
CASSQDRQGAYEQYF
>TRBJ2-7|NA|TRBV4-3|NA
CASSQGPGDDEQYF
>TRBJ2-1|NA|TRBV19|NA
CASSPSPGYTNEQFF
>TRBJ2-5|NA|TRBV2|TRBD2
CASKAEAGEETQYF
>TRBJ2-7|NA|TRBV18|NA
CASSPHTYEQYF
>TRBJ1-5|NA|TRBV6-2/TRBV6-3|NA
CASSYWSSSNQPQHF
>TRBJ1-1|NA|TRBV28|NA
CAGMGGTHTEAFF
>TRBJ2-7|NA|TRBV6-2/TRBV6-3|NA
CASSYWGASDEQYF
>TRBJ2-7|few|TRBV11-3|TRBD1
CASSLDGQGHEQYF
>TRBJ1-3|NA|TRBV10-3|TRBD1
CAIAQGATGNTIYF
>TRBJ2-5|NA|TRBV9|TRBD2
CASSVAWGSGIQETQYF
>TRBJ1-5|NA|TRBV19|NA
CASRLAGGFYSNQPQHF
>TRBJ2-3|once|TRBV6-5|NA
CASSYSFSETDTQYF
>TRBJ1-2|NA|TRBV7-9|TRBD1
CASSSHPLDRTNYGYTF
>TRBJ2-1|once|TRBV10-2|TRBD1
CASSVVEKTGVRFF
>TRBJ2-5|NA|TRBV5-5|NA
CASSSHRIGGVETQYF
>TRBJ1-4|NA|TRBV28|NA
CASSFSQVAEKLFF
>TRBJ1-5|NA|TRBV12-3/TRBV12-4|NA
CASSSAIGQPQHF
>TRBJ1-1|NA|TRBV7-8|NA
CASSPGSTEAFF
>TRBJ2-7|NA|TRBV19|NA
CASTSPGHPWEYF
>TRBJ1-1|NA|TRBV18|NA
CASSPSVVAGGTEAFF